The 11 T cell receptor beta chains reported below all come from one sample, sequenced in a study of cytomegalovirus exposure and HLA in healthy donors. TCRdb's copy holds only in-frame clones and misses some; the assay was immunoSEQ multiplex PCR. Of about 310,000 clones listed, roughly 88% are singletons. Specimen: PBMCs. The origin of the receptors is a man younger than 45 in good health and CMV-seronegative.

The gene calls are TRBV27 and TRBJ2-2; 9 bases align to TRBD2. The V and J ends lost 6 bases and 0 bases, in that order; junction bases with no gene match: 8. Germline V lookup: CDR1 MNHEY, CDR2 SMNVEV (reference sequence). The CDR3 spans 17 residues. CDR3 DNA: TGTGCCAGCAGGCGCGGCGGGGGGGCAGCGAACACCGGGGAGCTGTTTTTT. Residues: CASRRGGGAANTGELFF.

V usage is TRBV6-5 and J usage is TRBJ1-2; 10 bases line up with TRBD1. The ends lost 8 bases at V and 4 bases at J; junction bases unmatched: 4. The CDR3 sequence is 13 residues long. The germline gives CDR1 MNHEY, CDR2 SVGAGI. CDR3 bases: TGTGCCAGCCGGGACAGGGGACGCTATGGCTACACCTTC. Translation gives CASRDRGRYGYTF.

The chain uses TRBV6-1 and TRBJ1-4; 7 bases are shared with TRBD1. CDR1 and CDR2 (germline): MNHNS, SASEGT. V trimming: 5 bases; J trimming: 6 bases; junction bases outside the gene matches: 6. The CDR3 spans 14 residues. The CDR3 coding sequence is TGTGCCAGCAGTAGACAGGGTGGGGATGAAAAACTGTTTTTT. As protein: CASSRQGGDEKLFF.

The rearrangement uses TRBV5-1 and TRBJ2-7, with D perhaps matching TRBD2 (6 bases). The germline CDR1 and CDR2 sequences are SGHRS and YFSETQ. The CDR3 is made up of 15 amino acids. V lost 1 base and J lost 2, with 13 bases in between. This chain's CDR3 is CASSLYTTGAYEQYF. The CDR3 DNA sequence: TGCGCCAGCAGCTTGTATACGACGGGGGCCTACGAGCAGTACTTC.

This clone showed up just once. J is TRBJ1-2 and V is TRBV27; 8 bases map to TRBD1. J gave up 6 bases and V 6 bases, and 12 bases lay outside the gene matches. Germline CDR1 MNHEY, CDR2 SMNVEV (reference sequence). The CDR3 is 15 amino acids. The CDR3 loop reads CASREEFAGGNGYTF. The DNA for the CDR3 is TGTGCCAGCAGAGAAGAATTCGCAGGGGGCAATGGCTACACCTTC.

The V call is TRBV10-3, the J call TRBJ2-7; TRBD2 aligns across 7 bases. The CDR3 is 13 residues long. Germline V CDR1 and CDR2: ENHRY, SYGVKD. J lost 7 bases, V lost 4 bases, and 7 bases had no gene match. The CDR3 spells CAISGTGGGEQYF. The DNA of the CDR3 is TGTGCCATCAGTGGGACGGGAGGAGGGGAGCAGTACTTC.

The chain carries TRBV6-5 and TRBJ1-6; D may be TRBD1 (5 bases). This CDR3 is 15 amino acids long. The V gene lost 5 bases and the J gene lost 7 bases, with 15 bases spanning the gap. From germline, CDR1 is MNHEY and CDR2 SVGAGI. The CDR3 region is CASSLQGGWNSPLHF. The CDR3 nucleotides are TGTGCCAGCAGTCTTCAGGGAGGTTGGAATTCACCCCTCCACTTT.

This clone was counted between two and nine times. The CDR3 DNA reads as TGCGCCAGCAGCCAAGGGACAGGGGTTGAAAAACTGTTTTTT. Amino acid sequence: CASSQGTGVEKLFF. V and J are TRBV4-1 and TRBJ1-4; 9 positions agree with TRBD1. This CDR3 spans 14 amino acids. Trimming removed 1 base from V and 7 bases from J; junction bases left unmatched: 1. The germline gives CDR1 MGHRA, CDR2 YSYEKL.

The chain has TRBV6-5 and TRBJ1-4; TRBD1 might be the D (6 bases). V lost 8 bases, J lost 6 bases, and 10 bases lay in between. In germline, CDR1 is MNHEY, CDR2 SVGAGI. The CDR3 sequence is 12 residues long. The CDR3 bases are TGTGCCAGCGGCAGGGGAGATGAAAAACTGTTTTTT. This translates into CASGRGDEKLFF.

This clone was picked up one time. This chain links TRBV6-1 with TRBJ1-4; 8 nucleotides align to TRBD1. This CDR3 has 14 amino acids. CDR1 is MNHNS and CDR2 is SASEGT in the germline V gene. The ends lost 5 bases at V and 8 bases at J; junction bases unmatched: 7. CDR3 loop: CASSSGQGLEKLFF. CDR3 sequence (DNA): TGTGCCAGCAGTTCCGGACAGGGCTTGGAAAAACTGTTTTTT.

The J gene is TRBJ1-6, the V gene TRBV5-5; D ambiguous. The germline V gene has CDR1 SGHKS and CDR2 YYEKEE (reference sequence). The CDR3 sequence is 12 residues long. V was cut by 1 base and J by 18 bases, with 14 bases left in between. CDR3 nucleotide sequence: TGTGCCAGCAGCTTGTACGCCGGGTCACCCCACTTT. This sequence encodes CASSLYAGSPHF.